This is a list of T cell receptor beta chains from one sample in a study of Ad26.COV2.S vaccination and SARS-CoV-2 variants. TCRdb keeps only in-frame clones here, not all; method: immunoSEQ multiplex PCR. The sample consists of around 450,000 clones, about nine tenths of them appearing once. Sequencing was performed on peripheral blood, taken in a trial of Ad26.COV2.S vaccine versus placebo. The source is a person aged 18-60 years who received the Ad26.COV2.S COVID-19 vaccine or a placebo. The CDR3 runs from the conserved cysteine through the conserved F or W. Fields, in order: J gene, V gene, clone size, D gene, CDR3 protein, CDR3 DNA. The D gene is left open where the match is weak. Clone size is not always given. Where it is, it says once, few, many or a class for expanded clones.

TRBJ2-7 | TRBV5-1 | . | . | CASSFRGRQDEQYF | TGCGCCAGCAGCTTCAGGGGCCGACAAGACGAGCAGTACTTC
TRBJ2-1 | TRBV5-8 | . | . | CASSLVAFF | TGTGCCAGCAGCTTGGTGGCGTTCTTC
TRBJ1-5 | TRBV28 | . | . | CASSLRDRFNQPQHF | TGTGCCAGCAGTTTACGAGACAGGTTTAATCAGCCCCAGCATTTT
TRBJ2-7 | TRBV18 | . | TRBD2 | CASSVGSGASYEQYF | TGTGCCAGCTCAGTCGGGAGCGGGGCCTCCTACGAGCAGTACTTC
TRBJ2-7 | TRBV18 | . | . | CASSPRDGSYEQYF | TGTGCCAGCTCACCGCGGGACGGCTCCTACGAGCAGTACTTC
TRBJ2-3 | TRBV9 | . | . | CASSVDGRDTDTQYF | TGTGCCAGCAGCGTAGATGGCAGAGACACAGATACGCAGTATTTT
TRBJ2-4 | TRBV7-2 | . | . | CASSPHTLTENIQYF | TGTGCCAGCAGCCCTCACACCCTGACAGAAAACATTCAGTACTTC
TRBJ1-2 | TRBV28 | . | . | CASSLGTTNGYTF | TGTGCCAGCTCCCTGGGGACAACCAATGGCTACACCTTC
TRBJ2-1 | TRBV19 | . | TRBD2 | CASSPISGRGNEQFF | TGTGCCAGTAGTCCAATAAGCGGGAGGGGCAATGAGCAGTTCTTC
TRBJ1-4 | TRBV19 | . | TRBD1 | CASSIDPDRVNEKLFF | TGTGCCAGTAGTATAGACCCGGACAGGGTTAATGAAAAACTGTTTTTT
TRBJ2-1 | TRBV12-3/TRBV12-4 | . | . | CASSQNEQFF | TGTGCCAGCAGTCAGAATGAGCAGTTCTTC
TRBJ1-5 | TRBV6-5 | . | . | CASSPRDTIPQHF | TGTGCCAGCAGTCCCCGGGACACTATACCCCAGCATTTT
TRBJ2-7 | TRBV5-1 | . | TRBD1 | CASSLVTGTEYSYEQYF | TGCGCCAGCAGCTTGGTTACCGGGACAGAATACTCCTACGAGCAGTACTTC
TRBJ1-1 | TRBV12-3/TRBV12-4 | . | . | CASRGVGSAEAFF | TGTGCCAGCAGGGGGGTCGGATCGGCTGAAGCTTTCTTT
TRBJ1-2 | TRBV27 | . | TRBD1 | CASSLRQGLYGYTF | TGTGCCAGCAGTTTAAGACAGGGCCTCTATGGCTACACCTTC
TRBJ1-2 | TRBV7-8 | . | . | CASSLELAVDGYTF | TGTGCCAGCAGCTTAGAGTTGGCAGTGGATGGCTACACCTTC
TRBJ2-3 | TRBV6-5 | . | TRBD2 | CASRLAGAGDTQYF | TGTGCCAGCAGATTAGCGGGAGCAGGAGATACGCAGTATTTT
TRBJ1-2 | TRBV14 | few | . | CASSQGLNYGYTF | TGTGCCAGCAGCCAAGGGCTGAACTATGGCTACACCTTC
TRBJ2-7 | TRBV6-5 | . | . | CASSYRQVTVHEQYF | TGTGCCAGCAGTTACAGACAGGTTACAGTCCACGAGCAGTACTTC
TRBJ2-2 | TRBV5-1 | once | . | CASSLTIQGKLLTGELFF | TGCGCCAGCAGCTTGACCATTCAGGGGAAATTGCTCACCGGGGAGCTGTTTTTT
TRBJ2-1 | TRBV19 | . | . | CASSIFSTNEQFF | TGTGCCAGTAGTATCTTTAGCACCAATGAGCAGTTCTTC
TRBJ2-7 | TRBV5-6 | . | . | CASSYGTGSAYEQYF | TGTGCCAGCAGCTACGGGACTGGCTCGGCCTACGAGCAGTACTTC
TRBJ2-7 | TRBV9 | . | . | CASSVEGQGFNEQYF | TGTGCCAGCAGCGTAGAGGGGCAGGGGTTCAACGAGCAGTACTTC
TRBJ2-7 | TRBV3-1/TRBV3-2 | once | TRBD2 | CASSPNGGGSYEQYF | TGTGCCAGCAGCCCGAACGGCGGGGGTTCCTACGAGCAGTACTTC
TRBJ1-4 | TRBV15 | . | TRBD1 | CATSRGDRTNEKLFF | TGTGCCACCAGCAGGGGGGACAGAACTAATGAAAAACTGTTTTTT
TRBJ2-4 | TRBV19 | . | TRBD1 | CASSTLTTGSIQYF | TGTGCCAGTAGTACCCTTACGACAGGGAGCATTCAGTACTTC
TRBJ2-2 | TRBV6-1 | . | . | CASSDLYRGGGELFF | TGTGCCAGCAGTGATCTGTACAGGGGAGGTGGGGAGCTGTTTTTT
TRBJ2-5 | TRBV7-6 | . | TRBD2 | CASSLAGGGETQYF | TGTGCCAGCAGCCTAGCGGGGGGTGGGGAGACCCAGTACTTC
TRBJ2-1 | TRBV11-2 | once | TRBD2 | CASSQGGRGGTRYNEQFF | TGTGCCAGCAGCCAGGGTGGTCGCGGGGGGACCCGATACAATGAGCAGTTCTTC
TRBJ1-4 | TRBV6-5 | . | . | CASKDRNYEKLFF | TGTGCCAGCAAGGACCGGAACTATGAAAAACTGTTTTTT
TRBJ2-7 | TRBV5-1 | . | TRBD2 | CASSLNAGGLSYEQYF | TGCGCCAGCAGCTTGAATGCGGGGGGGCTCTCCTACGAGCAGTACTTC
TRBJ1-3 | TRBV6-5 | . | . | CASTENLKGNTIYF | TGTGCCAGCACCGAGAATCTTAAAGGAAACACCATATATTTT
TRBJ2-7 | TRBV28 | . | TRBD1 | CASTGGPYEQYF | TGTGCCTCGACAGGGGGTCCCTACGAGCAGTACTTC
TRBJ1-4 | TRBV9 | . | . | CASSDPGAGEKLFF | TGTGCCAGCAGCGACCCAGGGGCTGGGGAAAAACTGTTTTTT
TRBJ1-5 | TRBV6-1 | . | . | CASSEWGGQRQPQHF | TGTGCCAGCAGTGAATGGGGGGGGCAGCGTCAGCCCCAGCATTTT
TRBJ2-3 | TRBV28 | . | . | CASSIPPPPDTQYF | TGTGCCAGCAGTATCCCCCCCCCTCCAGATACGCAGTATTTT
TRBJ2-2 | TRBV14 | . | . | CASSQDLGQARGGELFF | TGTGCCAGCAGCCAAGATTTGGGCCAGGCACGGGGCGGGGAGCTGTTTTTT
TRBJ1-1 | TRBV5-1 | . | . | CASSLDLGGTEAFF | TGCGCCAGCAGCTTGGATTTGGGTGGCACTGAAGCTTTCTTT
TRBJ2-7 | TRBV4-1 | . | TRBD2 | CASSQLTSGRAEQYF | TGCGCCAGCAGCCAATTGACTAGCGGGAGGGCCGAGCAGTACTTC
TRBJ2-7 | TRBV25-1 | . | . | CASSVTLYEQYF | TGTGCCAGCAGTGTAACCCTCTACGAGCAGTACTTC